This TCR beta chain was sequenced in a study of identical twins. After template switching added a universal primer site, the resulting cDNA carried unique molecular identifiers. Via MiXCR, TCRdb re-called the 5' RACE reads, giving one row per CDR3 protein. This sample carries about 890,000 distinct CDR3 sequences, roughly 12% of them seen once, and the ten largest clones take 1.5% to 2%. This clonotype appeared many times. Its target is unknown. Study-wide points: Monozygotic twin pairs showed more out-of-frame TCR alpha sharing than models estimated.

Germline CDR1 is MNHNS and CDR2 is SASEGT. This CDR3 spans 17 amino acids. Trimming cost V 6 bases and J 4 bases; bases outside gene matches: 11. No donor was unhealthy or non-Caucasian. The sample was also reused in another study, on yellow fever vaccine responses in identical twins. That work contributes: In identical twins, vaccine T cell responses appeared partly shared and partly individual.

The chain joins TRBV6-1 to TRBJ2-5; 13 nucleotides match TRBD2. The sequence was collected from a woman under 30 in good health. Sequencing input: PBMCs. Here the CDR3 reads CASSWGTSGIMGETQYF. The CDR3 DNA sequence: TGTGCCAGCAGCTGGGGGACTAGCGGGATCATGGGAGAGACCCAGTACTTC.